A selection of T cell receptor beta chains follows, all from one sample in a study of T cell repertoires in cytomegalovirus infection. TCRdb used MiXCR to reprocess the reads, holding one entry per CDR3 protein. The sample carries about 300,000 distinct CDR3 sequences, around 10% recorded once. Sequenced material: PBMCs. The receptor source for this set is a human donor in good health (CMV status not recorded). Some clones in this sample may be carry-over from other donors' samples. Each CDR3 is given with its conserved first and last residue. Each record gives: J gene, clone size, D gene, V gene, CDR3 DNA, CDR3 protein. The D gene is left open where the match is weak. Size values are once, few and many counts, or a class for expanded clones, and some rows have none.

J: TRBJ2-2
size: NA
D: TRBD2
V: TRBV20-1
DNA: TGCAGTGCTAGAGATCGGAGGGGCGGGGGGGCCTCCACCGGGGAGCTGTTTTTT
CDR3: CSARDRRGGGASTGELFF

J: TRBJ2-1
size: NA
D: NA
V: TRBV5-4
DNA: TGTGCCAGCAGCGAACCGGGACGGAAGAGAGATGAGCAGTTCTTC
CDR3: CASSEPGRKRDEQFF

J: TRBJ1-2
size: NA
D: NA
V: TRBV28
DNA: TGTGCCAGCAGTGGGCAGGACTATGGCTACGCCTTC
CDR3: CASSGQDYGYAF

J: TRBJ2-5
size: many
D: NA
V: TRBV7-2
DNA: TGTGCCAGCAGCTTAGACCTAACTGGGACCCAGTACTTC
CDR3: CASSLDLTGTQYF

J: TRBJ2-3
size: many
D: NA
V: TRBV28
DNA: TGTGCCAGCAGTTTGGCCTGGAGGATTTCAGATACGCAGTATTTT
CDR3: CASSLAWRISDTQYF

J: TRBJ1-3
size: NA
D: NA
V: TRBV6-1
DNA: TGTGCCAGCAGTGAAGACAGGCCTCGGAACACCATATATTTT
CDR3: CASSEDRPRNTIYF

J: TRBJ2-1
size: many
D: TRBD2
V: TRBV7-2
DNA: TGTGCCAGCAGCTCGACTAGCGGGGGGGGTTCTTACAATGAGCAGTTCTTC
CDR3: CASSSTSGGGSYNEQFF

J: TRBJ2-2
size: many
D: TRBD2
V: TRBV9
DNA: TGTGCCAGCAGCGGAATTACTAGCGGGGAGACGATGCGCACCGGGGAGCTGTTTTTT
CDR3: CASSGITSGETMRTGELFF

J: TRBJ1-5
size: NA
D: NA
V: TRBV4-1
DNA: TGCGCCAGCAGCCAAGATCGGTGGGGTGAAGGTCAGCCCCAGCATTTT
CDR3: CASSQDRWGEGQPQHF

J: TRBJ1-6
size: many
D: NA
V: TRBV7-9
DNA: TGTGCCAGCAGCTTATTCCTGGGGCTAGAATCACCCCTCCACTTT
CDR3: CASSLFLGLESPLHF

J: TRBJ1-2
size: many
D: NA
V: TRBV20-1
DNA: TGCAGTGCTATTCGGGACATTTATGGCTACACCTTC
CDR3: CSAIRDIYGYTF

J: TRBJ1-1
size: many
D: TRBD1
V: TRBV6-6
DNA: TGTGCCAGCAGTCCCGGACAGGGACAGGCTGAAGCTTTCTTT
CDR3: CASSPGQGQAEAFF

J: TRBJ1-2
size: many
D: NA
V: TRBV5-1
DNA: TGCGCCAGCAGCTTGGAGCCAGCTAACTATGGCTACACCTTC
CDR3: CASSLEPANYGYTF

J: TRBJ2-3
size: NA
D: TRBD1
V: TRBV29-1
DNA: TGCAGCGCGACAGGGAACACAGATACGCAGTATTTT
CDR3: CSATGNTDTQYF

J: TRBJ2-3
size: NA
D: NA
V: TRBV13
DNA: TGTGCCAGCAGCTTAGCCCTCGGGGCAGGGGGGGCCACAGATACGCAGTATTTT
CDR3: CASSLALGAGGATDTQYF

J: TRBJ2-1
size: NA
D: NA
V: TRBV28
DNA: TGTGCCAGCAGTTCCTACACGGATGAGCAGTTCTTC
CDR3: CASSSYTDEQFF

J: TRBJ2-1
size: few
D: NA
V: TRBV7-9
DNA: TGTGCCAGCAGCTTTGTGAGGGGAGGCTCCTACAATGAGCAGTTCTTC
CDR3: CASSFVRGGSYNEQFF

J: TRBJ2-5
size: NA
D: NA
V: TRBV18
DNA: TGTGCCAGCTCACCCCAGGGCCTTCAAGAGACCCAGTACTTC
CDR3: CASSPQGLQETQYF

J: TRBJ2-2
size: NA
D: NA
V: TRBV3-1
DNA: TGTGCCAGCAGCCCTGGCTCCGGGGAGCTGTCTTTT
CDR3: CASSPGSGELSF

J: TRBJ1-1
size: many
D: NA
V: TRBV4-1
DNA: TGCGCCAGCAGCCAAGAAAGGTTGACTGAAGCTTTCTTT
CDR3: CASSQERLTEAFF

J: TRBJ1-3
size: NA
D: NA
V: TRBV6-2/TRBV6-3
DNA: TGTGCCAGCAGCTCAACTTCGCCGGGAAACACCATATATTTT
CDR3: CASSSTSPGNTIYF